What follows are 18 T cell receptor beta chains derived from one specimen sequenced in a study of T cells in Graves' hyperthyroidism and ophthalmopathy. Regions amplified from RNA transcripts were the TCR beta CDR3 regions. TCR CDR3 underwent first-round RT-PCR with the HTBI primer set. TCRdb fed the multiplex PCR reads into MiXCR, producing one record per CDR3 protein. Of hundreds of thousands of distinct CDR3 sequences in the sample, around 20% were seen once. Specimen: blood. The receptors shown here come from a middle-aged man with Graves' ophthalmopathy.

This clonotype was seen only a few times. The V gene is TRBV30, the J gene TRBJ2-3; D unclear. The ends were cut back, 6 bases at V and 2 bases at J, with 15 bases in the middle. The germline V gene has CDR1 GTSNPN and CDR2 SVGIG (reference sequence). The CDR3 totals 14 residues. The CDR3 region has the DNA TGTGCCTGTCGAGAAAACTGGGCCACAGATACGCAGTATTTT. Protein sequence: CACRENWATDTQYF.

Ten or more counts support this clonotype. The chain recombines TRBV5-1 with TRBJ2-5; 8 bases line up with TRBD1. In germline, CDR1 is SGHRS, CDR2 YFSETQ. J lost 2 bases, V lost 4 bases, and 7 bases had no gene match. This CDR3 contains 15 residues. CDR3 protein: CASSQPDREQETQYF. Here the CDR3 DNA reads TGCGCCAGCAGCCAACCGGACAGGGAGCAAGAGACCCAGTACTTC.

A few counts support this clonotype. The V and J genes are TRBV27 and TRBJ2-7; a possible D gene is TRBD1 (6 bases). Germline CDR1 and CDR2: MNHEY and SMNVEV (reference sequence). The V and J ends lost 3 bases and 7 bases respectively, with 16 bases between them. The CDR3 consists of 14 residues. The CDR3 protein is CASSLGAKGREQYF. In DNA, the CDR3 is TGTGCCAGCAGTTTGGGGGCCAAGGGACGGGAGCAGTACTTC.

This clonotype was detected many times. The rearrangement joins TRBV18 to TRBJ2-3; D not certain. V gave up 8 bases and J gave up 2 bases, with 8 bases separating them. The CDR3 covers 12 residues. Germline values: CDR1 KGHSH, CDR2 LQKENI. In nucleotides, the CDR3 is TGTGCCAGCACCTCTAACACAGATACGCAGTATTTT. This sequence encodes CASTSNTDTQYF.

This clonotype was seen ten or more times. This chain connects TRBV3-1 to TRBJ1-5; 7 bases are shared with TRBD1. The CDR3 covers 15 residues. Trimming took 2 bases from V and 5 from J; bases not matched to a gene: 6. Germline lookup yields CDR1 LGHDT and CDR2 YNNKEL (reference sequence). CDR3 DNA sequence: TGTGCCAGCAGCCAAACCTTCAGGGGGGATCAGCCCCAGCATTTT. Translating gives CASSQTFRGDQPQHF.

This clonotype appeared many times. This rearrangement joins TRBV11-2 to TRBJ2-5; D unresolved. The CDR3 length is 13 residues. The V gene lost 6 bases and the J gene lost 4 bases, with 12 bases spanning the gap. From germline, CDR1 is SGHAT and CDR2 FQNNGV. Here the CDR3 DNA reads TGTGCCAGCAGGGAGTGGGTAAGAGAGACCCAGTACTTC. Translation: CASREWVRETQYF.

V gene TRBV19 combines with J gene TRBJ1-5; D is unresolved. Germline CDR1 is LNHDA and CDR2 is SQIVND (reference sequence). V lost 5 bases to trimming and J lost 9 bases, with 11 bases between them. CDR3 length: 12 residues. CDR3 bases: TGTGCCAGTAGTCGCCGGCCTTCGCCCCAGCATTTT. Its protein product is CASSRRPSPQHF.

The sample holds a few counts of this clonotype. The chain carries TRBV28 and TRBJ1-5, with TRBD1 as a possible D gene (6 bases). V lost 5 bases to trimming and J lost 3 bases, with 11 bases between them. The germline CDR1 and CDR2 sequences are MDHEN and SYDVKM. The CDR3 is 14 amino acids. The CDR3, as DNA: TGTGCCAGCAGTCCCAGGGACAACAATCAGCCCCAGCATTTT. This sequence encodes CASSPRDNNQPQHF.

The chain recombines TRBV14 with TRBJ2-5; a possible D gene is TRBD1 (5 bases). Trimming took 3 bases from V and 0 from J, leaving 11 bases between them. Germline V gene sequence: CDR1 SGHDN, CDR2 FVKESK. This CDR3 spans 15 amino acids. The CDR3 nucleotides are TGTGCCAGCAGCCACAGAACAGGTGACCAAGAGACCCAGTACTTC. It specifies CASSHRTGDQETQYF. The full variable domain, rest sourced from reference TRBV14 and TRBJ2-5, is EAGVTQFPSHSVIEKGQTVTLRCDPISGHDNLYWYRRVMGKEIKFLLHFVKESKQDESGMPNNRFLAERTGGTYSTLKVQPAELEDSGVYFCASSHRTGDQETQYFGPGTRLLVL.

This clonotype was observed a few times. V is TRBV10-2 and J is TRBJ2-3; a weak D match, TRBD2 (6 bases). CDR3 size: 14 residues. Germline values: CDR1 WSHSY, CDR2 SAAADI. V was trimmed by 5 bases and J by 4 bases, leaving 13 bases between them. CDR3 coding DNA: TGCGCCAGCAGTCCACTAGCCCGGGCAGATACGCAGTATTTT. Its protein product is CASSPLARADTQYF.

This sequence joins TRBV7-9 and TRBJ2-1; maybe TRBD2 (6 bases). The germline V gene encodes CDR1 SEHNR and CDR2 FQNEAQ (reference sequence). V lost 6 bases to trimming and J lost 10 bases, with 19 bases between them. The CDR3 covers 14 residues. The CDR3 DNA sequence: TGTGCCAGCAGGGGGGGAAATATAGAGGGAGAGCAGTTCTTC. It is translated as CASRGGNIEGEQFF. Full variable domain (outside the CDR3, taken from reference TRBV7-9 and TRBJ2-1): DTGVSQNPRHKITKRGQNVTFRCDPISEHNRLYWYRQTLGQGPEFLTYFQNEAQLEKSRLLSDRFSAERPKGSFSTLEIQRTEQGDSAMYLCASRGGNIEGEQFFGPGTRLTVL.

CDR3 coding DNA: TGTGCCAGCAGCTTAGGCCCCGGACCCCCACCCTACGAGCAGTACTTC. It specifies CASSLGPGPPPYEQYF. The gene calls are TRBV13 and TRBJ2-7; D gene ambiguous. Germline-derived CDR1 and CDR2 are PRHDT and FYEKMQ (reference sequence). The CDR3 consists of 16 residues. The V gene lost 0 bases and the J gene lost 2 bases, with 14 bases spanning the gap.

The chain carries TRBV28 and TRBJ1-5, with D hard to call. V shed 3 bases and J shed 3 bases, with 3 bases lying between them. Germline-derived CDR1 and CDR2 are MDHEN and SYDVKM. The CDR3 contains 12 residues. CDR3 nucleotide sequence: TGTGCCAGCAGTTTCTTCAATCAGCCCCAGCATTTT. This translates into CASSFFNQPQHF.

This clonotype was counted ten times or more. The rearrangement joins TRBV20-1 to TRBJ2-7, with 8 positions matching TRBD2. The CDR3 runs 14 residues. The ends lost 6 bases at V and 1 base at J; junction bases unmatched: 8. CDR1 and CDR2 (germline): DFQATT, SNEGSKA (reference sequence). This CDR3 is CSANGGLASYEQYF. The CDR3 DNA reads TGCAGTGCCAATGGAGGACTAGCTTCCTACGAGCAGTACTTC.

V gene TRBV9 combines with J gene TRBJ1-1; TRBD1 might be the D (5 bases). The V gene's germline CDR1 is SGDLS and CDR2 YYNGEE. V was pared by 8 bases and J by 1 base, with 18 bases between. The CDR3 covers 15 residues. CDR3 loop: CASSRVGGWNTEAFF. The CDR3 region has the DNA TGTGCCAGTAGTCGGGTCGGGGGGTGGAACACTGAAGCTTTCTTT.

This clonotype was observed at least ten times. V is TRBV3-1 and J is TRBJ2-7; D gene unclear. There are 12 residues in the CDR3. Germline V CDR1 and CDR2: LGHDT, YNNKEL (reference sequence). Trimming took off 1 base at V and 6 bases at J, with 7 bases between the two ends. CDR3 DNA sequence: TGTGCCAGCAGCCAAGTCCCCGCCGAGCAGTACTTC. It encodes CASSQVPAEQYF.

This clonotype was counted between two and nine times. V is TRBV4-1 and J is TRBJ2-7; D gene unclear. V gave up 4 bases and J gave up 0 bases, with 7 bases separating them. CDR1 and CDR2 from the germline V gene are MGHRA and YSYEKL. The CDR3 runs to 13 residues. The CDR3 region has the DNA TGCGCCAGCAGCCGCGGTGACTCCTACGAGCAGTACTTC. Encoded protein: CASSRGDSYEQYF.

The table lists this clonotype with many counts. The rearrangement uses TRBV5-5 and TRBJ2-7; D possibly corresponds to TRBD1 (5 bases). There are 15 residues in the CDR3. V was shortened by 0 bases and J by 6 bases, with 16 bases between the two germline ends. Germline lookup yields CDR1 SGHKS and CDR2 YYEKEE (reference sequence). The CDR3 coding sequence is TGTGCCAGCAGCTTGGAGTCAGGGTTGTTTAGCGAGCAGTACTTC. This codes for CASSLESGLFSEQYF.